Listed here is a single T cell receptor (beta chain). The data derive from a study of blood T cells in healthy people across ages. Primed by a sample-barcoded 5' primer and a J-beta primer mix, a second PCR proceeded for about 7 to 11 cycles. TCRdb re-derived calls from the 5' RACE reads in MiXCR, one entry per CDR3 protein. Of 650,000 to 900,000 distinct CDR3 sequences in the sample, less than 80% are singletons; the top ten hold about 30%. Total RNA was extracted at no less than 6 micrograms per sample. The germline CDR1 and CDR2 sequences are SGHVS and FQNEAQ. The CDR3 covers 17 residues. The specimen was blood. V gene TRBV7-8 combines with J gene TRBJ2-4; 12 positions match TRBD2. Judging by the DNA end, TRBJ2-7 fits better; the J call may be wrong. The source of this sequence is a man aged 30-40 years in good health. CDR3 residues: CASTRSVLAGGLYEQYF. The CDR3 DNA reads as TGTGCCAGCACCAGAAGCGTACTAGCGGGGGGACTATACGAGCAGTACTTC.